A selection of T cell receptor beta chains follows, all from one sample in a study of T cells after yellow fever vaccination. From the 5' RACE reads, TCRdb called clonotypes with MiXCR, one entry per CDR3 protein. The sample holds 300,000 to 400,000 distinct CDR3 sequences, about 4% seen once. The sequenced sample was PBMCs, obtained 5 days after the yellow fever booster vaccination. Receptors originate from a man between 18 and 29 years old who received the YFV17D yellow fever vaccine. The conserved cysteine and the conserved F or W are not part of the CDR3 here. The order of the fields is CDR3 length, V gene, J gene, CDR3 protein.

14,TRBV5-5,TRBJ2-2,ASSSTLDRYTGELF
14,TRBV9,TRBJ2-3,ASSSRGSTSTDTQY
12,TRBV10-2,TRBJ1-5,ASSDRVPNQPQH
12,TRBV7-2,TRBJ1-2,ASSLGYRNYGYT
13,TRBV7-2,TRBJ1-2,ASSFDGTESYGYT
11,TRBV4-1,TRBJ1-2,ASSITGVGGYT
12,TRBV2,TRBJ2-7,ASSGGLNPYEQY
13,TRBV7-9,TRBJ1-4,ASSVDRGMKEKLF
10,TRBV20-1,TRBJ2-7,SASDLTYEQY
12,TRBV7-2,TRBJ2-3,AVPGVRAFEAQY
14,TRBV12-3/TRBV12-4,TRBJ2-1,ASSLSSAGAYNEQF
17,TRBV7-8,TRBJ2-3,ASSSPSGGGSGGSDTQY
13,TRBV5-1,TRBJ2-1,ASSLVVGANNEQF
13,TRBV20-1,TRBJ2-1,SARKTGGLINEQF
13,TRBV29-1,TRBJ1-1,SVVQFRGQGGEAF
12,TRBV27,TRBJ1-6,ASSSPSADSPLH
14,TRBV5-1,TRBJ2-7,ASSLVLAARSYEQY
9,TRBV6-1,TRBJ1-3,ASRMQNTIY
12,TRBV24-1,TRBJ1-2,ATSGPDRNYGYT
12,TRBV29-1,TRBJ1-1,SVGTTLAGPEAF
13,TRBV10-1,TRBJ2-1,ASSGAAGGYNEQF
13,TRBV5-5,TRBJ2-6,ASTLTTGGQSVLT
11,TRBV18,TRBJ1-1,ASSEGSNTEAF
12,TRBV12-3/TRBV12-4,TRBJ2-2,ASSFNLNTGELF
14,TRBV4-1,TRBJ1-4,ASSQDQEGAGEKLF
12,TRBV15,TRBJ2-7,ATSRETGIYEQY
14,TRBV5-5,TRBJ2-1,ASSYETEGYYNEQF
14,TRBV18,TRBJ2-1,ASSPPGEAAYNEQF
13,TRBV3-1,TRBJ2-7,ASSRLDRAAYEQY
13,TRBV5-8,TRBJ1-2,ASSTQGLKDYGYT
14,TRBV6-5,TRBJ1-1,ASSYNPTEMNTEAF
14,TRBV7-2,TRBJ2-1,ASSLLGTSSYNEQF
13,TRBV12-3/TRBV12-4,TRBJ2-2,ATEVGKRVAGELF
11,TRBV15,TRBJ2-7,ATSLDRDYEQY
10,TRBV7-9,TRBJ2-3,ASSLDSYTQY
13,TRBV20-1,TRBJ1-1,SARRRVTGHSEAF
12,TRBV4-1,TRBJ1-1,ASSLAWGDTEAF
12,TRBV7-4,TRBJ1-5,ASTDVLSNQPQH
14,TRBV27,TRBJ1-2,ASSPHRAGTAYGYT
12,TRBV24-1,TRBJ1-1,ATSVAGKNTEAF
14,TRBV7-9,TRBJ1-5,ASSLALDSRHQPQH
10,TRBV12-3/TRBV12-4,TRBJ1-1,ASSSGFTEAF
11,TRBV7-9,TRBJ1-2,ASSLGVAYGYT
15,TRBV15,TRBJ2-3,ATSGEGLGQGADTQY
12,TRBV14,TRBJ2-7,ASSQIQGDNEQY
12,TRBV20-1,TRBJ1-1,SAPNPQGPTEAF
14,TRBV5-1,TRBJ2-5,ASSLGTSGGVETQY
13,TRBV20-1,TRBJ1-2,SAGTWIRGGYGYT
11,TRBV6-5,TRBJ1-2,ASSYADSYGYT
12,TRBV2,TRBJ2-3,ASRETGMGDTQY
12,TRBV7-9,TRBJ2-3,ASSSRGGTDTQY
14,TRBV7-6,TRBJ1-2,ASSLGRGTTNYGYT
13,TRBV6-6,TRBJ2-2,ASSSTGGVTGELF
13,TRBV6-5,TRBJ2-7,ASSMTSGGPYEQY